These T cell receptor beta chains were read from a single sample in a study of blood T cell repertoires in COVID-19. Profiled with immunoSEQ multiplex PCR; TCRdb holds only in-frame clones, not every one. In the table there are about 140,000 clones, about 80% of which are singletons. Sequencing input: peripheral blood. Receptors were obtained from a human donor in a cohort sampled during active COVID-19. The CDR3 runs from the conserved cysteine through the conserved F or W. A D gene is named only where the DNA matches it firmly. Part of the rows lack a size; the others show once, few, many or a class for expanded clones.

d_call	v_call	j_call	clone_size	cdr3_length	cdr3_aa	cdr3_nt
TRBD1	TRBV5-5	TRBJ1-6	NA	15	CASSLGGTGNSPLHF	TGTGCCAGCAGCTTGGGGGGGACAGGGAATTCACCCCTCCACTTT
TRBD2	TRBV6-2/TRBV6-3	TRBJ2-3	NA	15	CASSPAGLASDTQYF	TGTGCCAGCAGCCCCGCGGGACTAGCCTCAGATACGCAGTATTTT
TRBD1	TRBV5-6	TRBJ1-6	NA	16	CASSPGQGRYNSPLHF	TGTGCCAGCAGCCCAGGACAGGGCCGCTATAATTCACCCCTCCACTTT
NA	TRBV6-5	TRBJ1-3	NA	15	CASRPSGVPGNTIYF	TGTGCCAGCAGGCCCTCCGGGGTGCCTGGAAACACCATATATTTT
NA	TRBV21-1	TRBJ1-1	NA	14	CASSNYRLNTEAFF	TGTGCCAGCAGCAATTACAGGCTTAACACTGAAGCTTTCTTT
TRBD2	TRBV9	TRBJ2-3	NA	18	CASSPTGSGGPYTDTQYF	TGTGCCAGCAGCCCCACGGGGAGCGGGGGACCCTACACAGATACGCAGTATTTT
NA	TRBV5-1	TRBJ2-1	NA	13	CASSPEDSFGRFF	TGCGCCAGCAGCCCGGAGGACAGTTTTGGCCGGTTCTTC
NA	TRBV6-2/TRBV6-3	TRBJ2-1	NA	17	CASSYGGRLLVNNEQFF	TGTGCCAGCAGTTACGGGGGCAGGTTGTTAGTGAACAATGAGCAGTTCTTC
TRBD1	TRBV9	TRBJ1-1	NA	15	CASSYRGDGNTEAFF	TGTGCCAGCAGCTACAGGGGGGACGGGAACACTGAAGCTTTCTTT
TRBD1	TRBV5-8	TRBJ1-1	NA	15	CASSPLTGGQAEAFF	TGTGCCAGCAGCCCCCTGACAGGGGGCCAAGCTGAAGCTTTCTTT
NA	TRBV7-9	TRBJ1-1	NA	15	CASSPAAGQNTEAFF	TGTGCCAGCAGCCCGGCAGCGGGACAGAACACTGAAGCTTTCTTT
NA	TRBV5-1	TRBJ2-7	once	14	CASSLAGNRYEQYF	TGCGCCAGCAGCTTGGCAGGGAACCGGTACGAGCAGTACTTC
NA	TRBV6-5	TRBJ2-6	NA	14	CASKTGAGANVLTF	TGTGCCAGCAAAACCGGAGCTGGGGCCAACGTCCTGACTTTC
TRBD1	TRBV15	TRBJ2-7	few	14	CATSRALTGDEQYF	TGTGCCACCAGCAGAGCCCTTACAGGGGACGAGCAGTACTTC
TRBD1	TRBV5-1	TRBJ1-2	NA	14	CASSASGQDYGYTF	TGCGCCAGCAGCGCCTCAGGACAGGACTATGGCTACACCTTC
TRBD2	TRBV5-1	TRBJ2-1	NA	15	CASSLGTSGYNEQFF	TGCGCCAGCAGTCTTGGGACTAGCGGCTACAATGAGCAGTTCTTC
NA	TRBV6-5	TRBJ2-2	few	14	CASSVGQNTGELFF	TGTGCCAGCAGCGTGGGACAAAACACCGGGGAGCTGTTTTTT
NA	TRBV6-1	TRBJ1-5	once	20	CASSEVGFRGVGVAAQPQHF	TGTGCCAGCAGTGAAGTGGGGTTTCGGGGGGTCGGTGTGGCGGCTCAGCCCCAGCATTTT
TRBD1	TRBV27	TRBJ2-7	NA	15	CASSLRTGPPYEQYF	TGTGCCAGCAGTTTGAGGACAGGGCCCCCCTACGAGCAGTACTTC
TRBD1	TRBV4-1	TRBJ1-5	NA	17	CASSGVGTGGGNQPQHF	TGCGCCAGCAGCGGTGTAGGGACAGGGGGTGGGAATCAGCCCCAGCATTTT
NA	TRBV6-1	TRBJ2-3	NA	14	CASSEAPGGRLWYF	TGTGCCAGCAGTGAAGCGCCAGGAGGTAGACTTTGGTATTTT
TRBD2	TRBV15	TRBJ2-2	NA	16	CATSGLAGEPTGELFF	TGTGCCACCAGCGGATTAGCGGGGGAACCCACCGGGGAGCTGTTTTTT
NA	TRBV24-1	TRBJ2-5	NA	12	CATSAGKETQYF	TGTGCCACCAGTGCAGGGAAAGAGACCCAGTACTTC
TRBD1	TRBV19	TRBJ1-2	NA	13	CASSGQGDYGYTF	TGTGCCAGTAGTGGACAGGGAGACTATGGCTACACCTTC
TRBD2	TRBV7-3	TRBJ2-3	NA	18	CASSPHNLPSGVTDTQYF	TGTGCCAGCAGCCCACATAATCTTCCTAGCGGGGTCACAGATACGCAGTATTTT
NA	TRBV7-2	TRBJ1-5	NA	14	CASSLGGFNQPQHF	TGTGCCAGCAGCTTAGGAGGGTTCAATCAGCCCCAGCATTTT